The rows below give T cell receptor beta chains drawn from one sample of a study of cytomegalovirus exposure and HLA in healthy donors. Profiled with immunoSEQ multiplex PCR; TCRdb holds only in-frame clones, not every one. The profile shows 59,000 or so clones, 65% to 90% of them singletons. The sample taken for sequencing was PBMCs. These receptors came from a female donor in good health and CMV-seronegative. The CDR3 runs from the conserved cysteine through the conserved F or W. Fields, in order: D gene, V gene, J gene, CDR3 protein, CDR3 DNA. A D gene is named only where the DNA matches it firmly.

-	TRBV7-2	TRBJ2-7	CASSLAGRTYEQYF	TGTGCCAGCAGCTTGGCGGGTAGGACTTACGAGCAGTACTTC
-	TRBV28	TRBJ2-7	CASSPAGGYEQYF	TGTGCCAGCAGCCCTGCCGGTGGCTACGAGCAGTACTTC
-	TRBV5-4	TRBJ1-4	CASSLKRTGGEKLFF	TGTGCCAGCAGCTTGAAGAGAACGGGGGGTGAAAAACTGTTTTTT
TRBD2	TRBV19	TRBJ2-1	CASSTGAGTIEQFF	TGTGCCAGTAGCACTGGCGCCGGGACTATCGAGCAGTTCTTC
TRBD2	TRBV6-5	TRBJ2-3	CASSYGWEGTTDTQYF	TGTGCCAGCAGTTATGGGTGGGAGGGGACGACAGATACGCAGTATTTT
TRBD2	TRBV15	TRBJ2-7	CATSRGGAGGYYEQYF	TGTGCCACCAGCAGAGGAGGAGCGGGAGGTTACTACGAGCAGTACTTC
-	TRBV19	TRBJ1-4	CASSIFRSTNEKLFF	TGTGCCAGTAGTATATTTCGGTCAACTAATGAAAAACTGTTTTTT
TRBD1	TRBV5-6	TRBJ1-1	CASSWGTGNTEAFF	TGTGCCAGCAGCTGGGGGACAGGGAACACTGAAGCTTTCTTT
TRBD1	TRBV19	TRBJ1-6	CASSHRQGAGNNSPLHF	TGTGCCAGTAGTCACCGACAGGGGGCTGGGAATAATTCACCCCTCCACTTT
TRBD2	TRBV19	TRBJ2-3	CASSTTLAGLRTDTQYF	TGTGCCAGTAGTACCACACTAGCGGGACTCCGCACAGATACGCAGTATTTT